Listed here are 20 T cell receptor beta chains from one sample, sequenced in a study of early T cells in non-severe SARS-CoV-2 infection. One entry per CDR3 protein, called by TCRdb with MiXCR from the 5' RACE reads. This sample carries under 35,000 distinct CDR3 sequences, about 2.7% of them seen once, and the ten largest clones take 0.72%. Source material: whole blood. These receptors originate from an adult who was a healthcare worker with PCR-confirmed SARS-CoV-2 infection or an uninfected control (not recorded which).

At least ten counts were recorded for this clonotype. The chain is built from TRBV2 and TRBJ2-2; either TRBD1 or TRBD2 may fit D (5 bases each). The V gene's germline CDR1 is SNHLY and CDR2 FYNNEI. The germline V and J ends were trimmed by 8 bases and 4 bases, with 17 bases remaining between them. The CDR3 is made up of 15 amino acids. The CDR3 nucleotides are TGTGCCAGCGGAGGAACCGGGACCGTCACCGGGGAGCTGTTTTTT. Translated, it gives CASGGTGTVTGELFF. Combining the CDR3 with reference TRBV2 and TRBJ2-2 gives the whole variable domain EPEVTQTPSHQVTQMGQEVILRCVPISNHLYFYWYRQILGQKVEFLVSFYNNEISEKSEIFDDQFSVERPDGSNFTLKIRSTKLEDSAMYFCASGGTGTVTGELFFGEGSRLTVL.

This clonotype was counted many times. The genes are TRBV5-1 and TRBJ2-5, with 9 positions matching TRBD2. This CDR3 is 16 amino acids long. Germline assignment: CDR1 SGHRS and CDR2 YFSETQ. V shed 4 bases, J shed 4 bases, and the junction held 11 bases outside the gene matches. CDR3 nucleotides: TGCGCCAGCAGCAGGAGCGGGGGGCGACTGTCAGAGACCCAGTACTTC. Its translation is CASSRSGGRLSETQYF.

Many counts were recorded for this clonotype. The chain uses TRBV28 and TRBJ2-7; D call uncertain. V lost 3 bases to trimming and J lost 1 base, with 10 bases between them. CDR1 and CDR2 from the germline V gene are MDHEN and SYDVKM. The CDR3 loop spans 14 amino acids. The CDR3 sequence is CASSFLGGSYEQYV. DNA of the CDR3: TGTGCCAGCAGTTTTTTGGGCGGTTCCTACGAGCAGTACGTC.

This clonotype was observed at least ten times. The chain couples TRBV29-1 to TRBJ2-5; D is unclear. Germline CDR1 SQVTM, CDR2 ANQGSEA. CDR3 length: 12 amino acids. The CDR3 DNA follows: TGCAGTGCCTCCACGCTCCAAGAGACCCAGTACTTC. It specifies CSASTLQETQYF. Based on the CDR3 plus reference TRBV29-1 and TRBJ2-5, the full variable domain is SAVISQKPSRDICQRGTSLTIQCQVDSQVTMMFWYRQQPGQSLTLIATANQGSEATYESGFVIDKFPISRPNLTFSTLTVSNMSPEDSSIYLCSASTLQETQYFGPGTRLLVL.

This clonotype showed up many times. V is TRBV11-1 and J is TRBJ2-7; 9 bases are shared with TRBD1. Germline values: CDR1 SGHAT, CDR2 FQDESV (reference sequence). The CDR3 is 13 residues long. V shed 6 bases and J 7 bases; nucleotides not matched to a gene: 7. In DNA, the CDR3 is TGTGCCAGCAGACCCCGACAGGGGGTTGAGCAGTACGTC. Translation: CASRPRQGVEQYV.

This clonotype was observed many times. Here the CDR3 reads CASSLWGTSNQPQHF. As DNA, the CDR3 is TGTGCCAGCAGCTTATGGGGTACTAGTAATCAGCCCCAGCATTTT. The chain couples TRBV7-4 to TRBJ1-5; D uncertain. V was shortened by 2 bases and J by 4 bases, with 12 bases between the two germline ends. The CDR3 sequence is 15 residues long. Germline V gene sequence: CDR1 SGHVT, CDR2 SQSDAQ.

This clonotype has at least ten counts. CDR3 sequence (DNA): TGTGCCAGACGGCTGGGACAGGGAACCCATGAGCAGTTCTTC. As protein: CARRLGQGTHEQFF. The V gene is TRBV2, the J gene TRBJ2-1; the match to TRBD1 covers 9 bases. The CDR3 covers 14 residues. With 9 bases clipped from V and 8 bases from J, the junction kept 11 bases outside the gene matches. Germline values: CDR1 SNHLY, CDR2 FYNNEI.

J is TRBJ2-5 and V is TRBV15; possibly TRBD2 for D (5 bases). V lost 0 bases and J 1 base, leaving 12 bases between the germline ends. Germline CDR1 is LNHNV and CDR2 is YYDKDF (reference sequence). This CDR3 is 16 amino acids long. Here the CDR3 DNA reads TGTGCCACCAGCAGAGATCTCCGACTACTCCAAGAGACCCAGTACTTC. It codes for CATSRDLRLLQETQYF.

Within the sample, this clonotype is medium-sized (0.01 to 0.1%). The chain employs TRBV19 and TRBJ1-2; possible D gene TRBD1, 5 bases. Trimming pared 5 bases from V and 2 bases from J, leaving 15 bases between. Germline-derived CDR1 and CDR2 are LNHDA and SQIVND (reference sequence). The CDR3 has 15 amino acids. CDR3 loop: CASSDDPGRNYGYTF. The CDR3 DNA reads TGTGCCAGTAGTGATGACCCGGGACGCAACTATGGCTACACCTTC.

This clonotype was recorded at least ten times. The chain couples TRBV29-1 to TRBJ1-1; 7 bases agree with TRBD1. J was trimmed by 1 base and V by 3 bases; bases with no gene match: 8. Germline V lookup: CDR1 SQVTM, CDR2 ANQGSEA. The CDR3 is made up of 15 amino acids. The CDR3 DNA reads as TGCAGCGTTGATTTAACAGGGGCTCCGAACACTGAAGCTTTCTTT. It yields the protein CSVDLTGAPNTEAFF.

This clonotype was seen repeatedly, ten times or more. The V gene is TRBV6-5, the J gene TRBJ1-4; D remains ambiguous. The CDR3 consists of 16 residues. The V end was cut by 2 bases, the J end by 7 bases, with 17 bases between. Germline V CDR1 and CDR2: MNHEY, SVGAGI. CDR3 DNA: TGTGCCAGCAGTTACCAAGGACGGGGAGGAGGTGAAAAACTGTTTTTT. Translation: CASSYQGRGGGEKLFF.

This clonotype is termed medium-sized. This chain links TRBV11-2 with TRBJ2-3, with D perhaps TRBD2 (6 bases). Germline CDR1 SGHAT, CDR2 FQNNGV. CDR3 length equals 14 residues. V lost 4 bases and J lost 3, with 11 bases in between. CDR3 nucleotide sequence: TGTGCCAGCAGCTCGGACGGAGGGACAGATACGCAGTATTTT. Its translation is CASSSDGGTDTQYF.

This clonotype was counted ten times or more. The V and J genes are TRBV4-2 and TRBJ2-1; TRBD2 aligns across 16 bases. Trimming cost V 1 base and J 0 bases; bases outside gene matches: 6. The CDR3 runs 20 residues. Germline lookup yields CDR1 LGHNA and CDR2 YNFKEQ. This CDR3 reads CASSQVGLAGGPYSYNEQFF. DNA for the CDR3: TGTGCCAGCAGCCAAGTGGGACTAGCGGGGGGGCCTTACTCCTACAATGAGCAGTTCTTC.

This clonotype was detected many times. The chain couples TRBV12-3 or TRBV12-4 to TRBJ2-7; D perhaps matches TRBD1 (6 bases). The CDR3 covers 13 residues. V gave up 2 bases and J gave up 4 bases, with 9 bases separating them. The CDR3 DNA reads as TGTGCCAGCAGTTTACGACAGGAGTACGAGCAGTACGTC. The encoded protein is CASSLRQEYEQYV.

The sample holds many counts of this clonotype. CDR3 coding DNA: TGTGCCAGCAGCCGGGGAATTAACTACGAGCAGTACGTC. It specifies CASSRGINYEQYV. This rearrangement joins TRBV12-3 or TRBV12-4 to TRBJ2-7; D is perhaps TRBD2 (5 bases). This CDR3 contains 13 residues. Trimming took 6 bases from V and 3 from J, leaving 12 bases between them.

This clonotype was seen repeatedly, ten times or more. The chain recombines TRBV3-1 with TRBJ1-5; D may be TRBD1 (5 bases). Trimming left V 0 bases short and J 10 bases short, with 16 bases between. The CDR3 contains 15 residues. Per the germline V gene, CDR1 is LGHDT and CDR2 is YNNKEL (reference sequence). In DNA, the CDR3 is TGTGCCAGCAGCCAAGATGTGACAGATTCCATCCCCCAGCATTTT. Protein sequence: CASSQDVTDSIPQHF.

There are many counts of this clonotype. The chain joins TRBV7-3 to TRBJ2-3; D unresolved. The V and J ends lost 2 bases and 2 bases respectively, with 17 bases between them. The CDR3 has 17 amino acids. The germline gives CDR1 SGHTA, CDR2 FQGTGA. DNA of the CDR3: TGTGCCAGCAGCTTAGTCGGCTATCCTAACCACACAGATACGCAGTATTTT. The encoded protein is CASSLVGYPNHTDTQYF.

This clonotype was detected many times. This chain links TRBV13 with TRBJ2-6, with D unresolved. Germline V gene sequence: CDR1 PRHDT, CDR2 FYEKMQ (reference sequence). Trimming pared 3 bases from V and 0 bases from J, leaving 9 bases between. The CDR3 loop spans 16 amino acids. CDR3 coding DNA: TGTGCCAGCAGCTTTTACGTCTTCTCTGGGGCCAACGTCCTGACTTTC. Amino acid sequence: CASSFYVFSGANVLTF.

The CDR3 region has the DNA TGTGCCAGCTCACCGGGACAGGGGGCATCCTACGAGCAGTACGTC. Translated: CASSPGQGASYEQYV. The rearrangement uses TRBV18 and TRBJ2-7, with 12 bases fitting TRBD1. This CDR3 has 15 residues. The junction had 1 base not matched to a gene; V was cut back by 3 bases and J by 1 base. The germline V gene has CDR1 KGHSH and CDR2 LQKENI.

This clonotype was seen repeatedly, ten times or more. CDR3 in DNA: TGTGCCAGCAGTTCCCGGGACAGGGGAAGGGGGGCCAACGTCCTGACTTTC. It codes for CASSSRDRGRGANVLTF. The J gene is TRBJ2-6, the V gene TRBV12-3 or TRBV12-4, with 10 bases lining up with TRBD1. V was pared by 4 bases and J by 4 bases, with 7 bases of the junction left unmatched. The CDR3 consists of 17 residues.